One sample yielded the 27 T cell receptor beta chains listed below, sequenced in a study of identical twins. Using its own MiXCR run on the 5' RACE reads, TCRdb lists one record per CDR3 protein. The sample consists of 300,000 to 400,000 distinct CDR3 sequences, approximately 8.8% of them appearing once. Material: naive T cells sorted from blood. The receptors originated from a woman aged 45-60 years in good health.

This clonotype was found a few times. The chain recombines TRBV10-3 with TRBJ2-1, with 11 positions matching TRBD2. This CDR3 is 15 amino acids long. V was clipped by 7 bases and J by 6 bases; unmatched bases: 8. The germline V gene has CDR1 ENHRY and CDR2 SYGVKD. CDR3 residues: CAIMRTSGSANEQFF. The CDR3 DNA follows: TGTGCCATCATGAGAACTAGCGGGAGTGCCAATGAGCAGTTCTTC.

This clonotype was counted a few times. This chain joins TRBV28 and TRBJ2-4; D is possibly TRBD2 (6 bases). The germline V gene has CDR1 MDHEN and CDR2 SYDVKM. The length of the CDR3 is 12 residues. V lost 11 bases and J 8 bases, leaving 16 bases between the germline ends. CDR3 protein: CAASIGGDIQYF. Here the CDR3 DNA reads TGTGCCGCCAGCATAGGAGGGGACATTCAGTACTTC.

V and J are TRBV20-1 and TRBJ2-4; TRBD2 aligns across 11 bases. V gave up 7 bases and J gave up 3 bases; unmatched junction bases: 11. The CDR3 contains 16 residues. The germline V gene encodes CDR1 DFQATT and CDR2 SNEGSKA (reference sequence). Here the CDR3 DNA reads TGCAGTGTGACTAGCGGGATCCACGGGGGCAAAAACATTCAGTACTTC. It is translated as CSVTSGIHGGKNIQYF.

The table lists this clonotype with a few counts. The CDR3 loop is CATSDIGTAGNEQFF. CDR3 DNA: TGTGCCACCAGTGACATCGGGACCGCCGGGAATGAGCAGTTCTTC. The rearrangement links TRBV24-1 to TRBJ2-1; possibly TRBD1 or TRBD2 for D (5 bases each). Germline V gene lookup returns CDR1 KGHDR and CDR2 SFDVKD. This CDR3 has 15 amino acids. The V and J ends lost 4 bases and 7 bases respectively, with 16 bases between them.

This clonotype was seen a handful of times. This chain uses TRBV20-1 with TRBJ2-5; TRBD1 might be the D (7 bases). Germline V gene lookup returns CDR1 DFQATT and CDR2 SNEGSKA (reference sequence). The CDR3 has 14 amino acids. The germline V and J ends were trimmed by 0 bases and 3 bases, with 11 bases remaining between them. The CDR3 spells CSARDAGTEETQYF. CDR3 DNA: TGCAGTGCTAGAGATGCGGGGACAGAAGAGACCCAGTACTTC.

This clonotype was seen more than once but under ten times. The V gene is TRBV5-6, the J gene TRBJ1-1, with 9 nucleotides matching TRBD1. Unmatched junction bases numbered 4, after V lost 7 bases and J lost 0 bases. The CDR3 loop spans 14 amino acids. In germline, CDR1 is SGHDT, CDR2 YYEEEE. The CDR3, as DNA: TGTGCCAGCGGGACAGGGACCATGAACACTGAAGCTTTCTTT. This codes for CASGTGTMNTEAFF.

The chain couples TRBV10-3 to TRBJ1-5; perhaps TRBD1 as D (5 bases). Germline CDR1 ENHRY, CDR2 SYGVKD. V gave up 10 bases and J gave up 0 bases, with 13 bases separating them. CDR3 size: 14 residues. The CDR3 bases are TGTGCCACCTCACAGCAGGGTAGCAATCAGCCCCAGCATTTT. Translation gives CATSQQGSNQPQHF.

This clonotype was recorded at least ten times. The chain couples TRBV27 to TRBJ2-3; 12 bases line up with TRBD2. V shed 5 bases, J shed 2 bases, and the junction held 5 bases outside the gene matches. The CDR3 has 16 residues. The germline CDR1 and CDR2 sequences are MNHEY and SMNVEV (reference sequence). For the CDR3, the DNA is TGTGCCAGCAGTCAGCTAGCGGGAGGGTTCACAGATACGCAGTATTTT. Amino acids: CASSQLAGGFTDTQYF.

This clonotype was seen repeatedly, ten times or more. The chain combines TRBV20-1 with TRBJ1-1; D is unresolved. V shed 3 bases and J shed 5 bases, with 13 bases lying between them. Germline V lookup: CDR1 DFQATT, CDR2 SNEGSKA (reference sequence). The CDR3 totals 13 residues. CDR3 residues: CSASGYGLTEAFF. The CDR3 coding sequence is TGCAGTGCTAGTGGTTATGGGTTAACTGAAGCTTTCTTT.

This clonotype was picked up many times. The chain joins TRBV9 to TRBJ2-3; 8 nucleotides match TRBD2. With V trimmed by 2 bases and J by 4 bases, 6 bases remained unmatched. There are 15 residues in the CDR3. Germline CDR1 is SGDLS and CDR2 is YYNGEE. This chain's CDR3 is CASSVGAGVADTQYF. DNA for the CDR3: TGTGCCAGCAGCGTCGGAGCGGGAGTCGCAGATACGCAGTATTTT. The full variable domain, completed using reference TRBV9 and TRBJ2-3, is DSGVTQTPKHLITATGQRVTLRCSPRSGDLSVYWYQQSLDQGLQFLIQYYNGEERAKGNILERFSAQQFPDLHSELNLSSLELGDSALYFCASSVGAGVADTQYFGPGTRLTVL.

The table lists this clonotype with many counts. This sequence joins TRBV10-3 and TRBJ1-4, with D uncertain. The CDR3 length is 15 residues. Trimming shortened V by 0 bases and J by 3 bases, and 8 bases separated the two germline ends. Per germline, CDR1 ENHRY and CDR2 SYGVKD. The CDR3 sequence is CAISESPQANEKLFF. The CDR3 region has the DNA TGTGCCATCAGTGAGTCTCCCCAGGCTAATGAAAAACTGTTTTTT.

This clonotype was counted between two and nine times. The rearrangement uses TRBV24-1 and TRBJ2-1; no clear D gene. Germline CDR1 KGHDR, CDR2 SFDVKD. Trimming shortened V by 1 base and J by 7 bases, and 7 bases separated the two germline ends. The CDR3 contains 13 residues. The CDR3 is CATSDFPTNEQFF. As DNA, the CDR3 is TGTGCCACCAGTGATTTTCCCACAAATGAGCAGTTCTTC.

This CDR3 reads CASSRSSMGYQETQYF. The CDR3, as DNA: TGCGCCAGCAGCCGTAGTTCCATGGGGTACCAAGAGACCCAGTACTTC. The rearrangement joins TRBV4-1 to TRBJ2-5; D is unresolved. V was pared by 4 bases and J by 0 bases, with 15 bases between. CDR1 MGHRA and CDR2 YSYEKL come from the germline V gene. This CDR3 comprises 16 residues.

This clonotype was seen at least ten times. The V call is TRBV20-1, the J call TRBJ2-1, with D hard to call. Trimming cost V 1 base and J 9 bases, with 4 bases left between them. In germline, CDR1 is DFQATT, CDR2 SNEGSKA (reference sequence). CDR3 length: 10 residues. CDR3 sequence reads: CSARGAEQFF. Here the CDR3 DNA reads TGCAGTGCTAGAGGGGCTGAGCAGTTCTTC.

The CDR3 sequence: CATSRTRGTGELFF. In DNA form, the CDR3 reads TGTGCCACCAGCAGGACGAGGGGCACCGGGGAGCTGTTTTTT. The rearrangement uses TRBV15 and TRBJ2-2, with D perhaps given as TRBD1 or TRBD2 (5 bases each). The germline V gene has CDR1 LNHNV and CDR2 YYDKDF (reference sequence). The CDR3 runs to 14 residues. Trimming removed 3 bases at V and 4 bases at J, with 9 bases between.

This sequence joins TRBV12-3 or TRBV12-4 and TRBJ2-5, with D perhaps matching TRBD2 (5 bases). V lost 6 bases and J 2 bases, leaving 13 bases between the germline ends. The CDR3 sequence is 14 residues long. The DNA for the CDR3 is TGTGCCAGCAGCCCGTCAAGACTACAAGAGACCCAGTACTTC. Encoded protein: CASSPSRLQETQYF.

V usage is TRBV29-1 and J usage is TRBJ1-4, with unresolved D. Germline V gene lookup returns CDR1 SQVTM and CDR2 ANQGSEA. V was shortened by 5 bases and J by 4 bases, with 8 bases between the two germline ends. The CDR3 has 12 amino acids. CDR3 coding DNA: TGCAGCGTTCTCGGGGATAATGAAAAACTGTTTTTT. It encodes CSVLGDNEKLFF.

This clonotype occurred many times. The chain joins TRBV12-3 or TRBV12-4 to TRBJ2-7, with D maybe TRBD2 (6 bases). V shed 6 bases and J shed 4 bases, with 13 bases lying between them. There are 13 residues in the CDR3. CDR3 DNA: TGTGCCAGCAGCAGGGAGGTTTTATACGAGCAGTACTTC. It codes for CASSREVLYEQYF.

The V gene is TRBV3-1, the J gene TRBJ2-1; D uncertain. Trimming pared 1 base from V and 8 bases from J, leaving 12 bases between. This CDR3 spans 14 amino acids. Germline CDR1 reads LGHDT; CDR2 reads YNNKEL (reference sequence). In DNA, the CDR3 is TGTGCCAGCAGCCAAGTAGAAAGGTTCCATGAGCAGTTCTTC. The encoded protein is CASSQVERFHEQFF.

This clonotype was seen only a few times. This chain uses TRBV4-1 with TRBJ2-7; D is undetermined. This CDR3 is built from 14 residues. The germline CDR1 and CDR2 sequences are MGHRA and YSYEKL. V was clipped by 1 base and J by 6 bases, with 13 bases between them. The CDR3 region is CASSQALYFGEQYF. The CDR3 coding sequence is TGCGCCAGCAGCCAAGCTCTTTATTTCGGCGAGCAGTACTTC.

This clonotype showed up just a few times. The chain recombines TRBV5-1 with TRBJ2-1; a weak D match, TRBD1 (6 bases). Trimming took off 4 bases at V and 0 bases at J, with 14 bases between the two ends. CDR1 and CDR2 from the germline V gene are SGHRS and YFSETQ. CDR3 length: 16 residues. The DNA for the CDR3 is TGCGCCAGCAGCCAGACAGGAGCATTCTCCTACAATGAGCAGTTCTTC. Translating it yields CASSQTGAFSYNEQFF. The variable domain in full, completed from reference TRBV5-1 and TRBJ2-1, reads KAGVTQTPRYLIKTRGQQVTLSCSPISGHRSVSWYQQTPGQGLQFLFEYFSETQRNKGNFPGRFSGRQFSNSRSEMNVSTLELGDSALYLCASSQTGAFSYNEQFFGPGTRLTVL.

This clonotype has just a few counts. This sequence joins TRBV5-4 and TRBJ2-7; TRBD1 aligns across 10 bases. Germline V lookup: CDR1 SGHNT, CDR2 YYREEE (reference sequence). The CDR3 is 15 residues long. V was pared by 3 bases and J by 4 bases, with 7 bases of the junction left unmatched. The DNA for the CDR3 is TGTGCCAGCAGCTCTCGGACAGGGGGGGTATACGAGCAGTACGTC. Protein product: CASSSRTGGVYEQYV.

This clonotype has more than one count but fewer than ten. The chain uses TRBV4-1 and TRBJ2-2, with a possible D match to TRBD1 (6 bases). Germline CDR1 reads MGHRA; CDR2 reads YSYEKL. This CDR3 has 16 residues. V dropped 0 bases and J dropped 4 bases, with 12 bases sitting between them. The CDR3 loop is CASSQEGGVGTGELFF. CDR3 nucleotide sequence: TGCGCCAGCAGCCAAGAAGGGGGTGTAGGCACCGGGGAGCTGTTTTTT.

There are many counts of this clonotype. The chain is built from TRBV12-3 or TRBV12-4 and TRBJ1-5, with 8 bases aligning to TRBD1. This CDR3 region has 14 residues. With V trimmed by 5 bases and J by 2 bases, 2 bases remained unmatched. This chain's CDR3 is CASSMTGGNQPQHF. CDR3 nucleotides: TGTGCCAGCAGTATGACAGGGGGCAATCAGCCCCAGCATTTT.

This clonotype came up a few times. The chain uses TRBV7-3 and TRBJ2-3, with 9 positions matching TRBD2. Per the germline V gene, CDR1 is SGHTA and CDR2 is FQGTGA. The CDR3 is 15 residues long. V gave up 8 bases and J gave up 4 bases; unmatched junction bases: 10. CDR3 in amino acids: CASSRAGGTADTQYF. The CDR3 bases are TGTGCCAGCTCCAGGGCGGGAGGGACGGCAGATACGCAGTATTTT.

The rearrangement joins TRBV5-1 to TRBJ1-5; a possible D gene is TRBD1 (5 bases). The CDR3 extends over 15 amino acids. Trimming took 0 bases from V and 4 from J, leaving 11 bases between them. The germline V gene has CDR1 SGHRS and CDR2 YFSETQ. DNA of the CDR3: TGCGCCAGCAGCTTGGAAGCGGGACGTAATCAGCCCCAGCATTTT. It translates to CASSLEAGRNQPQHF.

This clonotype was recorded a few times. The chain joins TRBV7-9 to TRBJ1-1; D not resolved. The CDR3 has 16 residues. Germline assignment: CDR1 SEHNR and CDR2 FQNEAQ (reference sequence). Between the trimmed V and J ends, which lost 5 bases and 0 bases, there was a span of 16 bases. The CDR3 nucleotides read TGTGCCAGCAGCAAAACGGGATCCCAGGTGAACACTGAAGCTTTCTTT. Translating it yields CASSKTGSQVNTEAFF. Combining the CDR3 with reference TRBV7-9 and TRBJ1-1 gives the whole variable domain DTGVSQNPRHKITKRGQNVTFRCDPISEHNRLYWYRQTLGQGPEFLTYFQNEAQLEKSRLLSDRFSAERPKGSFSTLEIQRTEQGDSAMYLCASSKTGSQVNTEAFFGQGTRLTVV.